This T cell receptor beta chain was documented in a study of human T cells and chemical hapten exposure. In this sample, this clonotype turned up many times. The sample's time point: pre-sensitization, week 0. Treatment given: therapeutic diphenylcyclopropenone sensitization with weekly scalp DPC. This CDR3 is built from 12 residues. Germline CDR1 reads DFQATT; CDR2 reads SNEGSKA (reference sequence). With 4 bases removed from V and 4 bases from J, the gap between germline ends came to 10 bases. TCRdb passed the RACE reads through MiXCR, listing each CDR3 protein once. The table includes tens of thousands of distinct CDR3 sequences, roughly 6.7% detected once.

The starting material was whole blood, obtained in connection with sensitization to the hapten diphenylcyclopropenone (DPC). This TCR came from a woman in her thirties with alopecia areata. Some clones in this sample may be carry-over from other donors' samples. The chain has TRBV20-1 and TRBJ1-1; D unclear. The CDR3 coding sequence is TGCAGTGCTATAGAGGGCCTCACTGAAGCTTTCTTT. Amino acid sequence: CSAIEGLTEAFF.